The rows below give T cell receptor beta chains drawn from one sample of a study of T cells after yellow fever vaccination. TCRdb analysed the 5' RACE reads with MiXCR anew, one entry per CDR3 protein. This table has about 320,000 distinct CDR3 sequences, approximately 4% appearing once. The sequencing here drew on PBMCs, taken 15 days after the yellow fever booster vaccination. These receptors were collected from a man between 18 and 29 years old who received the YFV17D yellow fever vaccine. CDR3s leave out the opening cysteine and the closing phenylalanine or tryptophan.

TRBV6-5	TRBJ2-2	ASTSFRGLTGELF
TRBV4-1	TRBJ2-3	ASSRLAGGPTSTDTQY
TRBV9	TRBJ1-1	AANTEAF
TRBV5-1	TRBJ1-1	ASSLGGLGMNTEAF
TRBV4-3	TRBJ2-2	ASSRVPGRSTGELF
TRBV7-2	TRBJ1-3	ASSLGGSSYSGNTIY
TRBV4-3	TRBJ1-1	ASSGVSSEAF
TRBV6-5	TRBJ2-1	ASSSLRFYNEQF
TRBV24-1	TRBJ2-2	ATRASGDTGELF
TRBV9	TRBJ1-1	ASSPSEGPNTEAF
TRBV12-3/TRBV12-4	TRBJ2-5	ASSLRTGGGKTQY
TRBV7-8	TRBJ1-5	ASSNQGTNQPQH
TRBV12-3/TRBV12-4	TRBJ2-3	ASSFMGATDTQY
TRBV12-3/TRBV12-4	TRBJ2-1	ASSFSGPSYNEQF
TRBV5-1	TRBJ2-1	ASSSEVTNEQF
TRBV20-1	TRBJ1-1	SARPGRTNTEAF
TRBV20-1	TRBJ2-2	SARDRQYTGELF
TRBV6-1	TRBJ2-3	ASSEIAGGSDTQY
TRBV7-9	TRBJ2-3	ASSPFYARVSDTQY
TRBV27	TRBJ1-5	ASSRTDNRRPQH
TRBV6-2/TRBV6-3	TRBJ2-2	ATRDSINTGELF
TRBV7-3	TRBJ2-1	ASSSGLYNEQF
TRBV10-2	TRBJ1-4	ASRDPSTNEKLF
TRBV5-1	TRBJ2-7	ASSSAYEQY
TRBV5-1	TRBJ1-6	ASTLAAGGSPLH
TRBV5-1	TRBJ2-1	ASSPRPIAGGSYNEQF
TRBV7-2	TRBJ2-1	ASSSAVRTSGNEQF
TRBV4-3	TRBJ1-2	ASSHVSTLNYGYT
TRBV20-1	TRBJ2-3	SARGRWGQTKY
TRBV20-1	TRBJ1-4	SARTALDRVNEKLF
TRBV2	TRBJ2-1	ASSERVRQGNNEQF
TRBV29-1	TRBJ1-1	SGKTGSNTEAF
TRBV6-2/TRBV6-3	TRBJ1-5	ASRLDGNRNQPQH
TRBV6-5	TRBJ2-2	ASSYSGRGNTGELF
TRBV6-5	TRBJ1-2	ASRPTGTSDGYT
TRBV4-3	TRBJ2-5	ASSQDQDTGKETQY
TRBV27	TRBJ2-1	ASSPRGNRNEQF
TRBV6-5	TRBJ1-6	ASGRTVNSPLH
TRBV27	TRBJ2-1	ASSISLAGEYNEQF
TRBV25-1	TRBJ2-3	ASKRGGSDTQY
TRBV18	TRBJ1-4	ASSPALTGFEKLF
TRBV7-9	TRBJ1-1	ASSREGGTEAF
TRBV5-1	TRBJ2-3	ASRQGRSTDTQY
TRBV6-2/TRBV6-3	TRBJ2-4	ASSYSQNIQY
TRBV20-1	TRBJ2-3	SAPTSGGPDTQY
TRBV12-3/TRBV12-4	TRBJ1-5	ASSPGQGNQPQH
TRBV7-3	TRBJ2-5	ASSPPGDGRGETQY